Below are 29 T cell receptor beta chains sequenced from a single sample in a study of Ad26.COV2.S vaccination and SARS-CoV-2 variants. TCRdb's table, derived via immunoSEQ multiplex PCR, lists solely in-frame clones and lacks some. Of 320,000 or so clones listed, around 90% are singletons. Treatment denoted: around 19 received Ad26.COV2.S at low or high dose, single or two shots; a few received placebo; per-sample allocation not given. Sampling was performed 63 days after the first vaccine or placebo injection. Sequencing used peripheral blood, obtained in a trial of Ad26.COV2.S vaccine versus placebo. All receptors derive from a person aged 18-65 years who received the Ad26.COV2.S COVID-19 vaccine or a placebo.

As DNA, the CDR3 is TGCGCCAGCAGCTTTTGGGGTAGTCAAGATGGCTACACCTTC. Translating gives CASSFWGSQDGYTF. This chain connects TRBV5-1 to TRBJ1-2; D gene ambiguous. Germline CDR1 reads SGHRS; CDR2 reads YFSETQ. The CDR3 runs 14 residues. V dropped 2 bases and J dropped 6 bases, with 14 bases sitting between them.

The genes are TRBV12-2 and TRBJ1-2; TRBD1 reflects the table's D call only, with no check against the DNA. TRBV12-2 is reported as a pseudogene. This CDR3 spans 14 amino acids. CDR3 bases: TGTGCAAGTCGCTTAGCGGACAGTAGATTTGGCTACACCTTC. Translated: CASRLADSRFGYTF.

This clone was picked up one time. The CDR3 spells CASSLGPLAGGTPQYF. Here the CDR3 DNA reads TGTGCCAGCAGCTTAGGGCCCCTAGCGGGAGGGACGCCGCAGTATTTT. This sequence joins TRBV7-8 and TRBJ2-3, with 12 bases matching TRBD2. Germline V CDR1 and CDR2: SGHVS, FQNEAQ. With 1 base clipped from V and 10 bases from J, the junction kept 9 bases outside the gene matches. The CDR3 has 16 amino acids. Together with reference TRBV7-8 and TRBJ2-3, the CDR3 gives the full variable domain: GAGVSQSPRYKVAKRGQDVALRCDPISGHVSLFWYQQALGQGPEFLTYFQNEAQLDKSGLPSDRFFAERPEGSVSTLKIQRTQQEDSAVYLCASSLGPLAGGTPQYFGPGTRLTVL.

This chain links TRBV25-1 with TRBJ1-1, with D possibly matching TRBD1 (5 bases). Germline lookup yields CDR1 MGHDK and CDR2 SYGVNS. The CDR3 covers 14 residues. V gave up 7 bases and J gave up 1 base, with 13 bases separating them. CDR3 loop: CASNPGTANTEAFF. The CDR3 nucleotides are TGTGCCAGCAACCCCGGGACGGCGAACACTGAAGCTTTCTTT.

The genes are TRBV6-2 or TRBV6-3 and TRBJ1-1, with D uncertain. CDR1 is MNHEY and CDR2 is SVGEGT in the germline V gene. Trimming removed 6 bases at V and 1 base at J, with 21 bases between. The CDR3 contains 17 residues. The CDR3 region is CASSRLSARVANTEAFF. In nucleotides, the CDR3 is TGTGCCAGCAGCCGACTCAGTGCCCGGGTTGCGAACACTGAAGCTTTCTTT.

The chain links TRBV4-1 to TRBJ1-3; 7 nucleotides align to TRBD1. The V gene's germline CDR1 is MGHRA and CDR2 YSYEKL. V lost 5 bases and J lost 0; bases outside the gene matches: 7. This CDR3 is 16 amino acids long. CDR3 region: CASSAIQGSSGNTIYF. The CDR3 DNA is TGCGCCAGCAGCGCAATACAGGGGAGCTCTGGAAACACCATATATTTT.

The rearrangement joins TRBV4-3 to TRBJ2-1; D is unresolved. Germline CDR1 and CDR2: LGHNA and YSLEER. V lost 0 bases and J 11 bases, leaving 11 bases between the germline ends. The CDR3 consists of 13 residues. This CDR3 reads CASSQDFTAQQFF. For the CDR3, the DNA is TGCGCCAGCAGCCAAGATTTTACAGCACAGCAGTTCTTC.

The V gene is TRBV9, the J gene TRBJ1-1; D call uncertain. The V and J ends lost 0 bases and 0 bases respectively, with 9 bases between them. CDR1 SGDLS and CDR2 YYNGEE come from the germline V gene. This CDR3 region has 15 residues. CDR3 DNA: TGTGCCAGCAGCGTAGGCCCAGCAATGAACACTGAAGCTTTCTTT. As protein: CASSVGPAMNTEAFF.

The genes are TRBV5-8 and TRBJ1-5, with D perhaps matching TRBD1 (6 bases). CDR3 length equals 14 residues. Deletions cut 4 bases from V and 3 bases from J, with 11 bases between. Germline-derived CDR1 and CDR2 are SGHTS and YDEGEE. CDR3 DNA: TGTGCCAGCAGCCTAACAGGGATCAATCAGCCCCAGCATTTT. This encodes CASSLTGINQPQHF.

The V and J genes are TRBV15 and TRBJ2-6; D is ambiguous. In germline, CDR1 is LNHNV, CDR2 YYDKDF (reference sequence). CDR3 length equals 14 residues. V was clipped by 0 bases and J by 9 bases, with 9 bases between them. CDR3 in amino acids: CATSRDGNGNVLTF. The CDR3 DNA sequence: TGTGCCACCAGCAGAGATGGCAACGGCAACGTCCTGACTTTC.

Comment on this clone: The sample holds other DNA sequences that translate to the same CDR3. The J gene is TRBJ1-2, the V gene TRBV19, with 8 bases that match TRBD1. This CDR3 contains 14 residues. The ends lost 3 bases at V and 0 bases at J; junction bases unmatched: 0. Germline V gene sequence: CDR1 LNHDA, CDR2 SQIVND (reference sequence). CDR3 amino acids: CASSIRGPNYGYTF. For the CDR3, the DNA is TGTGCCAGTAGTATCAGGGGGCCTAACTATGGCTACACCTTC. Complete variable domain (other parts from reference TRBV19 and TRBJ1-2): DGGITQSPKYLFRKEGQNVTLSCEQNLNHDAMYWYRQDPGQGLRLIYYSQIVNDFQKGDIAEGYSVSREKKESFPLTVTSAQKNPTAFYLCASSIRGPNYGYTFGSGTRLTVV.

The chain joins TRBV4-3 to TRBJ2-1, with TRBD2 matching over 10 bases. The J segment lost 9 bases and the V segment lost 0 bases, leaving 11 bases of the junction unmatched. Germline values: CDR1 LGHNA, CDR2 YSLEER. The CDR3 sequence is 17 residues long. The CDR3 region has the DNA TGCGCCAGCAGCCAAGAAGCACTAGCGGGAACGTTCGGTGAGCAGTTCTTC. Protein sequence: CASSQEALAGTFGEQFF.

Here the CDR3 DNA reads TGTGCCACCAGTGACTCTGTTTACAATGAGCAGTTCTTC. Amino acids: CATSDSVYNEQFF. The chain employs TRBV24-1 and TRBJ2-1; D remains ambiguous. The CDR3 sequence is 13 residues long. CDR1 and CDR2 from the germline V gene are KGHDR and SFDVKD. Trimming shortened V by 4 bases and J by 4 bases, and 7 bases separated the two germline ends.

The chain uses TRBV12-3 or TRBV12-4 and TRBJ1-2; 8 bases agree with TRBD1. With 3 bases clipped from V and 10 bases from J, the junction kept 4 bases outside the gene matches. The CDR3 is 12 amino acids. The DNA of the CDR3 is TGTGCCAGCAGTTTCTCGGGACAGGCCTACACCTTC. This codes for CASSFSGQAYTF.

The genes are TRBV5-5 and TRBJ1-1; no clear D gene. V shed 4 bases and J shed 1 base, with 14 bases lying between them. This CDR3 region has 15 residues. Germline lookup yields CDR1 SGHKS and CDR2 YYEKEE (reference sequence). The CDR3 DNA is TGTGCCAGCAGCCCTTCCACAACACCGAACACTGAAGCTTTCTTT. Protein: CASSPSTTPNTEAFF. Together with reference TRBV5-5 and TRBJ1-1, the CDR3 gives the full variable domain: DAGVTQSPTHLIKTRGQQVTLRCSPISGHKSVSWYQQVLGQGPQFIFQYYEKEERGRGNFPDRFSARQFPNYSSELNVNALLLGDSALYLCASSPSTTPNTEAFFGQGTRLTVV.

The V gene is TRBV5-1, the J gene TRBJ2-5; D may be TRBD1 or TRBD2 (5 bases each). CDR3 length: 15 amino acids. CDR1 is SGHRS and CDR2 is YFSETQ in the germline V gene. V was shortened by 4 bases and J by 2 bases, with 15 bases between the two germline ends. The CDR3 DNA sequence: TGCGCCAGCAGCCACGGGGACGTCCCGCAAGAGACCCAGTACTTC. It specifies CASSHGDVPQETQYF.

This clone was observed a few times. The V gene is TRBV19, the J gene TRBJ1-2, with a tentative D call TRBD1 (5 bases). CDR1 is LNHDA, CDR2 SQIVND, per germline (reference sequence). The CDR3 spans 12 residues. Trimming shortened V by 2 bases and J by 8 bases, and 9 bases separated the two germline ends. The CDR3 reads CASSIQGSGYTF. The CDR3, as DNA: TGTGCCAGTAGTATACAGGGAAGCGGCTACACCTTC.

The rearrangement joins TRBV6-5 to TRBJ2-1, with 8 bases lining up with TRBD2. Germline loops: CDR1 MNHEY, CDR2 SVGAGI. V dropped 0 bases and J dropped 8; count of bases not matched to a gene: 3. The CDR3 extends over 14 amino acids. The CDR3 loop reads CASSYSGLVYEQFF. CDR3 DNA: TGTGCCAGCAGTTACTCGGGACTAGTGTATGAGCAGTTCTTC.

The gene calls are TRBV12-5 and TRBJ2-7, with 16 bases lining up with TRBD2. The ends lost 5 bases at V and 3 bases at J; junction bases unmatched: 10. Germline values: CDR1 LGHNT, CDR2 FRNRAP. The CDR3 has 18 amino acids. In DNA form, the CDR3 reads TGTGCTAGTGGTCGGCCGGGACTAGCGGGAGGGCCTCTCTACGAGCAGTACGTC. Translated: CASGRPGLAGGPLYEQYV.

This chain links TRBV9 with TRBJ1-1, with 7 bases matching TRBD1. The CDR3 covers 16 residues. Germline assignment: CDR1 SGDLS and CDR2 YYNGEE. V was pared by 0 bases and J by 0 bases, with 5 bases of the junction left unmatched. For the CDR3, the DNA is TGTGCCAGCAGCGTAGGGGCAGGGGGAATGAACACTGAAGCTTTCTTT. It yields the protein CASSVGAGGMNTEAFF.

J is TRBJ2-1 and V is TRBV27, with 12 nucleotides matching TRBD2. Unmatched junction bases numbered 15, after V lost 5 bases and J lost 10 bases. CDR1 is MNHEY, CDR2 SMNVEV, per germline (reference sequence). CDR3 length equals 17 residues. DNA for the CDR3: TGTGCCAGCAGTGCCACCGGACTAGCGGGGAGGAGGGGAGAGCAGTTCTTC. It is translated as CASSATGLAGRRGEQFF.

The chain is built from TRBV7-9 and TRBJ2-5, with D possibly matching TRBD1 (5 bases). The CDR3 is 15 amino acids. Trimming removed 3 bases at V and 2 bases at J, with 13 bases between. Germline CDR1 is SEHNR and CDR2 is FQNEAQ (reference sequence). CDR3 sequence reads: CASSFVDSRQETQYF. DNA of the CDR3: TGTGCCAGCAGCTTTGTAGACAGCCGACAAGAGACCCAGTACTTC.

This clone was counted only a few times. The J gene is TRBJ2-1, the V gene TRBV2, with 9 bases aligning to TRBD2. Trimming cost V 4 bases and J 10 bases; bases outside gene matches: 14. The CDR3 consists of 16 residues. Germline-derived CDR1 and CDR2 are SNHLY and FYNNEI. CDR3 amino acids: CASSAGTAGGLGEQFF. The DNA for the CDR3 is TGTGCCAGCAGTGCGGGAACAGCGGGAGGCCTCGGGGAGCAGTTCTTC.

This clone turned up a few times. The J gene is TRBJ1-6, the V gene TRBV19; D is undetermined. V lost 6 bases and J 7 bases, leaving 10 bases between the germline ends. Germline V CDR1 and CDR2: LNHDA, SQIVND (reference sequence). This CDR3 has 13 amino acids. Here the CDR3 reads CASSESQNSPLHF. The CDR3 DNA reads TGTGCCAGTAGCGAAAGTCAGAATTCACCCCTCCACTTT.

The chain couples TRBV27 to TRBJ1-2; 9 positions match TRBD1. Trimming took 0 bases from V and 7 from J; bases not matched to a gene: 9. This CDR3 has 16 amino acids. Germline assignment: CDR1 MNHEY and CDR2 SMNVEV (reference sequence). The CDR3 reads CASSLSYSTGGVGYTF. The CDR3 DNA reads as TGTGCCAGCAGTTTATCCTATTCTACAGGGGGCGTTGGCTACACCTTC.

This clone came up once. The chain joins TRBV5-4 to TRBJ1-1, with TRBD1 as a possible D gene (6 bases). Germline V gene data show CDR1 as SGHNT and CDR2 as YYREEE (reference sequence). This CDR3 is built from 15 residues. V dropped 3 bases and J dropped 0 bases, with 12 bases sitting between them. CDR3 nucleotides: TGTGCCAGCAGCTCCTACAGGGAAATGAACACTGAAGCTTTCTTT. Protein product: CASSSYREMNTEAFF.

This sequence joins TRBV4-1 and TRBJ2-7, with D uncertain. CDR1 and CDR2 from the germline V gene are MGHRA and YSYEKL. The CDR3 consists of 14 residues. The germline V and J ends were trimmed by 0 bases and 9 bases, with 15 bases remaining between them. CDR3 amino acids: CASSQDGELVGQYF. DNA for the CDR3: TGCGCCAGCAGCCAAGATGGCGAGCTGGTGGGGCAGTACTTC.

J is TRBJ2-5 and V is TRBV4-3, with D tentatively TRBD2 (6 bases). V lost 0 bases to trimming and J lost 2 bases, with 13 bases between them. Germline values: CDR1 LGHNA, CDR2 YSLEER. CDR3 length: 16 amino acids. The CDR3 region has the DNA TGCGCCAGCAGCCAAGAACCGGGACTTCTACAAGAGACCCAGTACTTC. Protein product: CASSQEPGLLQETQYF.

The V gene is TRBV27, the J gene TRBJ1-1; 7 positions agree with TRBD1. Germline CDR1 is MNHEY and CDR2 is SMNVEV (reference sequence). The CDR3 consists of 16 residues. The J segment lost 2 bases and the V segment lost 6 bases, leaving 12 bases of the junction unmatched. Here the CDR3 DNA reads TGTGCCAGCAGGCTCATGGGGAGACAGGGCAACACTGAAGCTTTCTTT. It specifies CASRLMGRQGNTEAFF.